The rows below give T cell receptor beta chains drawn from one sample of a study of cytomegalovirus exposure and HLA in healthy donors. Clones were sequenced by immunoSEQ multiplex PCR, and TCRdb holds only the in-frame ones, with some missing. This sample carries about 200,000 clones, 65% to 85% of them seen once, and the ten largest clones take 2.5% to 3%. Material: PBMCs. The receptors derive from a man aged 30-40 years in good health and CMV-seronegative. CDR3s include the opening cysteine and the closing phenylalanine or tryptophan. D genes are given only for firm matches. Clone sizes are given selectively: once, few, many, or a class where the clone is expanded.

v_call: TRBV7-9; d_call: .; clone_size: .; j_call: TRBJ2-1; cdr3_length: 14; cdr3_nt: TGTGCCAGCATCTCGGCCGGGAACTACAATGAGCAGTTCTTC; cdr3_aa: CASISAGNYNEQFF
v_call: TRBV7-3; d_call: TRBD1; clone_size: .; j_call: TRBJ2-1; cdr3_length: 15; cdr3_nt: TGTGCCAGCAGCTCCCCGGGGACAGGGTACAATGAGCAGTTCTTC; cdr3_aa: CASSSPGTGYNEQFF
v_call: TRBV7-9; d_call: .; clone_size: .; j_call: TRBJ1-2; cdr3_length: 12; cdr3_nt: TGTGCCAGCAGCTTAACAGACTATGGCTACACCTTC; cdr3_aa: CASSLTDYGYTF
v_call: TRBV29-1; d_call: .; clone_size: .; j_call: TRBJ1-1; cdr3_length: 15; cdr3_nt: TGCAGCGTTGGTTGGGGAACAGGGACGAACACTGAAGCTTTCTTT; cdr3_aa: CSVGWGTGTNTEAFF
v_call: TRBV5-1; d_call: TRBD2; clone_size: once; j_call: TRBJ2-3; cdr3_length: 13; cdr3_nt: TGCGCCGCCGCGGGGGGGCCAGGAGATACGCAGTATTTT; cdr3_aa: CAAAGGPGDTQYF
v_call: TRBV7-3; d_call: .; clone_size: .; j_call: TRBJ2-2; cdr3_length: 14; cdr3_nt: TGTGCCAGCAGCCCTACCCGTTACACCGGGGAGCTGTTTTTT; cdr3_aa: CASSPTRYTGELFF
v_call: TRBV9; d_call: TRBD2; clone_size: .; j_call: TRBJ2-2; cdr3_length: 18; cdr3_nt: TGTGCCAGCAGCGTAGCACCCCTAGCGGGGTCAGACACCGGGGAGCTGTTTTTT; cdr3_aa: CASSVAPLAGSDTGELFF
v_call: TRBV5-1; d_call: TRBD1; clone_size: .; j_call: TRBJ2-7; cdr3_length: 14; cdr3_nt: TGCGCCAGCAGCCAACAGGGGGGACGCTACGAGCAGTACTTC; cdr3_aa: CASSQQGGRYEQYF
v_call: TRBV6-1; d_call: .; clone_size: few; j_call: TRBJ2-7; cdr3_length: 10; cdr3_nt: TGTGCCACCTCCCCCCCCGAGCAGTACTTC; cdr3_aa: CATSPPEQYF
v_call: TRBV7-2; d_call: .; clone_size: .; j_call: TRBJ2-5; cdr3_length: 15; cdr3_nt: TGTGCCAGCAGTGCCCAGGGCTCCCGAGGAGAGACCCAGTACTTC; cdr3_aa: CASSAQGSRGETQYF
v_call: TRBV11-2; d_call: .; clone_size: .; j_call: TRBJ1-2; cdr3_length: 15; cdr3_nt: TGTGCCAGCAGCCCTAATTACAGGGCCAACTATGGCTACACCTTC; cdr3_aa: CASSPNYRANYGYTF
v_call: TRBV28; d_call: .; clone_size: .; j_call: TRBJ1-3; cdr3_length: 15; cdr3_nt: TGTGCCAGCAGCACGTGGACACTCAGAGGAAACACCATATATTTT; cdr3_aa: CASSTWTLRGNTIYF
v_call: TRBV10-1; d_call: .; clone_size: .; j_call: TRBJ1-2; cdr3_length: 15; cdr3_nt: TGCGCCAGCAGTGAGAGGAGGGACCTTAACTATGGCTACACCTTC; cdr3_aa: CASSERRDLNYGYTF
v_call: TRBV7-9; d_call: TRBD1; clone_size: .; j_call: TRBJ1-6; cdr3_length: 16; cdr3_nt: TGTTCCAGCAGCAAAACCGGACAGGGGGGGAGGTCACCCCTCCACTTT; cdr3_aa: CSSSKTGQGGRSPLHF
v_call: TRBV7-4; d_call: .; clone_size: .; j_call: TRBJ1-5; cdr3_length: 12; cdr3_nt: TGTGCCAGCAGCTTCAGAAATCAGCCCCAGCATTTT; cdr3_aa: CASSFRNQPQHF
v_call: TRBV7-2; d_call: .; clone_size: .; j_call: TRBJ1-1; cdr3_length: 15; cdr3_nt: TGTGCCAGCCTTACGGAGCCCGGAGGTAGCACTGAAGCTTTCTTT; cdr3_aa: CASLTEPGGSTEAFF
v_call: TRBV29-1; d_call: .; clone_size: .; j_call: TRBJ1-1; cdr3_length: 14; cdr3_nt: TGCAGCGTGGGTGTCGAGAGGTTCGGCACTGAAGCTTTCTTT; cdr3_aa: CSVGVERFGTEAFF